The sequence of this T cell receptor beta chain was determined in a study of spatial heterogeneity in lung cancer. V shed 4 bases, J shed 5 bases, and the junction held 5 bases outside the gene matches. This CDR3 is built from 14 residues. From germline, CDR1 is SGHRS and CDR2 YFSETQ. Time point meaning: sample taken at primary tumor resection. Samples were obtained from about 75 donors, all untreated early-stage non-small cell lung cancer patients. Whole RNA, which was extracted from tumor, nontumor lung tissue or frozen PBMC, was sequenced without any cell sorting. Of note for this clonotype: Antigen specificity is unknown.

MiXCR, applied by TCRdb to the 5' RACE reads, yields one record per CDR3 protein. The data contain some 8,700 distinct CDR3 sequences, around 5% of them singletons. Whole-study findings and limits: The authors estimated that roughly 7.3% of tumor T cells were covered for alpha chains and around 12% for beta chains. How many expanded intratumoral alpha and beta TCRs were present tracked the tumor mutation count, which was a count of nonsynonymous mutations.

The TCR was taken from a male donor with early-stage non-small cell lung cancer. The chain couples TRBV5-1 to TRBJ1-5, with 8 bases that match TRBD1. This specimen was lung tumor tissue, taken at surgery. The CDR3 region is CASSLTGADQPQHF. In nucleotides, the CDR3 is TGCGCCAGCAGCCTGACAGGGGCCGATCAGCCCCAGCATTTT.